This TCR beta chain was captured in a study of a mutant IDH1 vaccine in newly diagnosed glioma. Overall study: Radiotherapy alone preceded vaccination by 4-6 weeks; alternatively, vaccination started with temozolomide cycles. General observations from the study: Alterations occurring in top peripheral T cell clonotypes seemed unrelated to pseudoprogression.

Concerning this clone: Its antigen is not known.

The CDR3 spans 13 residues. Trimming took 7 bases from V and 7 from J, leaving 19 bases between them. CDR1 SQVTM and CDR2 ANQGSEA come from the germline V gene. Repertoires were generated with immunoSEQ multiplex PCR, while TCRdb's copy carries only in-frame clones and drops some. The table shows roughly 86,000 clones, with 80% to 90% occurring only once. Time point meaning: week 47, end of study. Topical imiquimod was applied with each vaccine dose, which held 300 ug of mutant IDH1 20-mer peptide. This receptor was identified in a man aged 40-49 years with glioma. Sample: PBMCs, taken from a glioma patient whose treatment included an IDH1 peptide vaccine. The chain carries TRBV29-1 and TRBJ2-5, with a possible D match to TRBD2 (5 bases). The CDR3: CSAPSEYGGTQYF. CDR3 bases: TGCAGCGCCCCCTCGGAATACGGAGGGACCCAGTACTTC.